This record concerns one T cell receptor beta chain sequence. This CDR3 is 15 amino acids long. V was cut by 6 bases and J by 2 bases, with 16 bases left in between. The data belong to a study of T cells in Graves' hyperthyroidism and ophthalmopathy. The investigators amplified TCR beta CDR3 regions from RNA transcripts. HTBI primers were employed in a first-round RT-PCR of the TCR CDR3. MiXCR, applied by TCRdb to the multiplex PCR reads, yields one record per CDR3 protein. The sample lists hundreds of thousands of distinct CDR3 sequences; under 45% were seen once. This clonotype was sampled from a woman in her 40s with Graves' hyperthyroidism. Sequences were obtained from blood. The chain has TRBV12-3 or TRBV12-4 and TRBJ2-5; maybe TRBD1 (6 bases). The CDR3 coding sequence is TGTGCCAGCAGCGAAGCCGGGACACAACAAGAGACCCAGTACTTC. Translated, it gives CASSEAGTQQETQYF.